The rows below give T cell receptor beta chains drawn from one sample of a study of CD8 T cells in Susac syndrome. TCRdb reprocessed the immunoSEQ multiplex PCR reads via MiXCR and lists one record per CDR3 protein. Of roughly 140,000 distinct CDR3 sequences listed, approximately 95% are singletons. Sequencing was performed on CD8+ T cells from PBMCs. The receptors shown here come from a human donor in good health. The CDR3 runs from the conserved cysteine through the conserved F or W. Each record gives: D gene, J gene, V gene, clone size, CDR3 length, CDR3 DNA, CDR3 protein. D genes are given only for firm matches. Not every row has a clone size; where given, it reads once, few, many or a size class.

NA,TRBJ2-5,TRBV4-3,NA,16,TGCGCCAGCAGCCAGGGCCTGGGGGAGATCTGGGAGACCCAGTACTTC,CASSQGLGEIWETQYF
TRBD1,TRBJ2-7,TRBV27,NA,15,TGTGCCAGCAGTATGGACAGGGGGAGCTCCTACGAGCAGTACTTC,CASSMDRGSSYEQYF
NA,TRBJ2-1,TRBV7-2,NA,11,TGTGCCAGCAGCGATCTCGTTGAGCAGTTCTTC,CASSDLVEQFF
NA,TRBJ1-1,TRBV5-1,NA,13,TGCGCCAGCAGCTTACCCATGAACACTGAAGCTTTCTTT,CASSLPMNTEAFF
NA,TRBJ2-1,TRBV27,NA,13,TGTGCCAGCAGTTTTACGACGTGGCATGAGCAGTTCTTC,CASSFTTWHEQFF
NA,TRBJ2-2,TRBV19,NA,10,TGTGCCAGTTTAGGCGGGGAGCTGTTTTTT,CASLGGELFF
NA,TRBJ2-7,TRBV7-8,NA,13,TGTGCCAGCAGCTTAGGTTATACCTACGAGCAGTACTTC,CASSLGYTYEQYF
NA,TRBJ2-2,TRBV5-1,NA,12,TGCGCCAGCAGCTTGGTTTCCGGGGAGCTGTTTTTT,CASSLVSGELFF
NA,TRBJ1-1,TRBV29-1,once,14,TGCAGCGTCGCACCCCGTCAGGGGTACACTGAAGCTTTCTTT,CSVAPRQGYTEAFF
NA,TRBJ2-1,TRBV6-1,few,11,TGTGCCAGCCGACAGTACAATGAGCAGTTCTTC,CASRQYNEQFF
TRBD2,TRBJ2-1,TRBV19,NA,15,TGTGCCAGTAGTATATTAGCGGGAGTGGGCAATGAGCAGTTCTTC,CASSILAGVGNEQFF
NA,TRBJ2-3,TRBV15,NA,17,TGTGCCACCAGCAGAGATAGGTGGGGGGCGTTCGCAGATACGCAGTATTTT,CATSRDRWGAFADTQYF
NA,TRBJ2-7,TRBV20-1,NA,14,TGCAGTGCTCTAACCCAGGAGAACACCTACGAGCAGTACTTC,CSALTQENTYEQYF
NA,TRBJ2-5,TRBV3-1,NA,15,TGTGCCAGCAGCCGAGTTACAGGGGAGGCGGAGACCCAGTACTTC,CASSRVTGEAETQYF
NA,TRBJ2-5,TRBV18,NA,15,TGTGCCAGCTCAACAAATCTCGAGAGGGAAGAGACCCAGTACTTC,CASSTNLEREETQYF
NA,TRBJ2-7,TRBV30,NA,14,TGTGCCTGGAGTCCCCCCCCAGGGCCCTACGAGCAGTACTTC,CAWSPPPGPYEQYF
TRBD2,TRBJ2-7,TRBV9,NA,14,TGTGCCAGCAGCGCCTCTAGCGGGAGCTACGAGCAGTACTTC,CASSASSGSYEQYF
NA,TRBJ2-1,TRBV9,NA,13,TGTGCCAGCAGCTCCCCGAGAGGGGATGAGCAGTTCTTC,CASSSPRGDEQFF
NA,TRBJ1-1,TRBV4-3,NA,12,TGCGCCAGCAGCCATTTAGAGGGTTCTGCTTTCTTT,CASSHLEGSAFF
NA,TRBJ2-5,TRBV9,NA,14,TGTGCCAGCAGCGTAGCCCCGGGTTGGGAGACCCAGTACTTC,CASSVAPGWETQYF
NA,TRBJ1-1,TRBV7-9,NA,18,TGTGCCAGCAGCTTCCGCCCCTCCCCAGGAGACAGGAACACTGAAGCTTTCTTT,CASSFRPSPGDRNTEAFF
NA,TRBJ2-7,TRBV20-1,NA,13,TGCAGTGCTAGAGATTTGGGCAACTACGAGCAGTACTTC,CSARDLGNYEQYF
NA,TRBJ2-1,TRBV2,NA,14,TGTGCCAGCAGTGATGGGCAGGGGAAAAATGAGCAGTTCTTC,CASSDGQGKNEQFF
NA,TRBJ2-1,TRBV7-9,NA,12,TGTGCCAGCAGCGGTACGAGCGGAGAGCAGTTCTTC,CASSGTSGEQFF
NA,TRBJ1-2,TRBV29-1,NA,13,TGCAGCGTTGGACAGGACGATTGGGGTGGCTACACCTTC,CSVGQDDWGGYTF
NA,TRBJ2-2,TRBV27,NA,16,TGTGCCAGCAGTTTATCAGGGGACGGTAGGGCCGGGGAGCTGTTTTTT,CASSLSGDGRAGELFF
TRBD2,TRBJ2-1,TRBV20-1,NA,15,TGCAGTGCTAGTAAGGGACTAGCGGGAGCGATTGAGCAGTTCTTC,CSASKGLAGAIEQFF
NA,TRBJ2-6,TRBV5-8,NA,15,TGTGCCAGCAGCCCAGGGGTATCCGGGGCCAACGTCCTGACTTTC,CASSPGVSGANVLTF
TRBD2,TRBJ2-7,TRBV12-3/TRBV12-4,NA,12,TGTGCCAGCAGCGGACTAGAATACGAGCAGTACTTC,CASSGLEYEQYF
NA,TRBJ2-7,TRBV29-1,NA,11,TGCAGCGTTGTGGGTAGCCACGAGCAGTACTTC,CSVVGSHEQYF
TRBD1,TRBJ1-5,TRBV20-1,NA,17,TGCAGTGCTAGTCCTCTGGGAGACAGGGATGCGGGTCAGCCCCAGCATTTT,CSASPLGDRDAGQPQHF
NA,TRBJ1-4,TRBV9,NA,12,TGTGCCAGCAGCGTAGGAAATGAAAAACTGTTTTTT,CASSVGNEKLFF
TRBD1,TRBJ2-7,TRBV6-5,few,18,TGTGCCAGCAGTTATGGGGACCCGGTCGGGACAGCTAAGTACGAGCAGTACTTC,CASSYGDPVGTAKYEQYF